The TCR beta chain under discussion was sequenced for a study of T cells expressing NK-cell markers. The wider study: It was from sorted CD3+CD56+NKG2C+, CD3+CD56+NKG2C- and CD3+CD56-NKG2C+ T cells that TCR beta repertoires came. The authors sequenced eight donors, of whom seven were HCMV-seropositive and one was seronegative.

UMIs accompanied the 5'RACE template switching by which TCR beta cDNA was made. Each CDR3 protein gets one entry in TCRdb, which reprocessed the 5' RACE reads and gives no DNA. This sample contains roughly 390,000 distinct CDR3 sequences. The CDR3 sequence is 15 residues long. The TCR originated in a man between 18 and 69 years old in good health. The source material was blood T cells: a sorted CD56 or NKG2C T cell subset, CD4+ or CD8+ T cells, or bulk PBMC T cells (not recorded which). The chain employs TRBV12-3 or TRBV12-4 and TRBJ2-3. CDR3 loop: CASSLYRRGVDTQYF.